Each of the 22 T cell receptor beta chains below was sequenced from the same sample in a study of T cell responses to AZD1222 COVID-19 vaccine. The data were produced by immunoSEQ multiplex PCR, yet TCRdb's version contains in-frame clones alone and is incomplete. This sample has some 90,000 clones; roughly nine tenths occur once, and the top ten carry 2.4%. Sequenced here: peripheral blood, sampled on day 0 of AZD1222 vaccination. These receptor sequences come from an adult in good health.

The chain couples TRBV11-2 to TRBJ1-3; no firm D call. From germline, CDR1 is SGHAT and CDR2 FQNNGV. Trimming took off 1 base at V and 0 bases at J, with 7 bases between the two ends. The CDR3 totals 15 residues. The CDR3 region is CASSLARISGNTIYF. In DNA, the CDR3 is TGTGCCAGCAGCTTAGCCCGTATCTCTGGAAACACCATATATTTT.

The CDR3 is CASSLGGVKAFF. The CDR3 nucleotides are TGCGCCAGCAGCTTGGGTGGAGTAAAAGCTTTCTTT. The chain recombines TRBV5-1 with TRBJ1-1; no reliable D call. Per the germline V gene, CDR1 is SGHRS and CDR2 is YFSETQ. This CDR3 is 12 amino acids long. Trimming removed 0 bases from V and 9 bases from J, with 9 bases in between.

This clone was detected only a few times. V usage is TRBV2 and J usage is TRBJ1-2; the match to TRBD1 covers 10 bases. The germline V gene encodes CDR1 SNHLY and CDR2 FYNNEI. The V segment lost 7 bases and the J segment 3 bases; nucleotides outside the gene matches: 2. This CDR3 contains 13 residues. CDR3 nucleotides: TGTGCCAGCACTGGGACAGGGGACTATGGCTACACCTTC. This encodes CASTGTGDYGYTF.

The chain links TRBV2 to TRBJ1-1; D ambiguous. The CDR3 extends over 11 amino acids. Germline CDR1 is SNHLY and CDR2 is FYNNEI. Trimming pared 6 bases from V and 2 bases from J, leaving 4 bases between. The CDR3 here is CASRENTEAFF. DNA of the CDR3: TGTGCCAGCAGGGAAAACACTGAAGCTTTCTTT.

The CDR3 nucleotides are TGTGCCAGCAGCCCGGGACTAGTTCTCACAGATACGCAGTATTTT. It is translated as CASSPGLVLTDTQYF. This sequence joins TRBV28 and TRBJ2-3; 8 bases line up with TRBD2. V dropped 6 bases and J dropped 2; count of bases not matched to a gene: 7. CDR1 is MDHEN and CDR2 is SYDVKM in the germline V gene. The CDR3 spans 15 residues.

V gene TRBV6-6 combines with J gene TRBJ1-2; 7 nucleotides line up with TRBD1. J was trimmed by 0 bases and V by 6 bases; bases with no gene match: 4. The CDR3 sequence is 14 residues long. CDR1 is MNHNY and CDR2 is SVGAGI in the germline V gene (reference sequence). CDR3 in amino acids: CASRGTATNYGYTF. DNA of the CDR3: TGTGCCAGCAGGGGGACAGCCACTAACTATGGCTACACCTTC.

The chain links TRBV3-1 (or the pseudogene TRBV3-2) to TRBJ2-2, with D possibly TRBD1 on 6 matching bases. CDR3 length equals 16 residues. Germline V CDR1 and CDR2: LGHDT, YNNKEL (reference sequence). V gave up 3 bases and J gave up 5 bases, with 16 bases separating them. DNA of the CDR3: TGTGCCAGCAGCCACCAGGGGCTTGTAGGGACCGGGGAGCTGTTTTTT. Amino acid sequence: CASSHQGLVGTGELFF.

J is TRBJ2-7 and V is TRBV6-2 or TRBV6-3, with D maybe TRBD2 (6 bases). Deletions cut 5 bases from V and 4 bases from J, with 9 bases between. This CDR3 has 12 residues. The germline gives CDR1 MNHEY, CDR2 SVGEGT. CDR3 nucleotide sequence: TGTGCCAGCAGTCAACTAGCTTACGAGCAGTACTTC. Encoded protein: CASSQLAYEQYF.

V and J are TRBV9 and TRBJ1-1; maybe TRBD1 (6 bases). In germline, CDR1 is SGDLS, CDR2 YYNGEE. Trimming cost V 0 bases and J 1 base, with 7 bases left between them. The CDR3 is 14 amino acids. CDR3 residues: CASSVAGENTEAFF. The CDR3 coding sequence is TGTGCCAGCAGCGTAGCAGGGGAGAACACTGAAGCTTTCTTT. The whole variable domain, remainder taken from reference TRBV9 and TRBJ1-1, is DSGVTQTPKHLITATGQRVTLRCSPRSGDLSVYWYQQSLDQGLQFLIQYYNGEERAKGNILERFSAQQFPDLHSELNLSSLELGDSALYFCASSVAGENTEAFFGQGTRLTVV.

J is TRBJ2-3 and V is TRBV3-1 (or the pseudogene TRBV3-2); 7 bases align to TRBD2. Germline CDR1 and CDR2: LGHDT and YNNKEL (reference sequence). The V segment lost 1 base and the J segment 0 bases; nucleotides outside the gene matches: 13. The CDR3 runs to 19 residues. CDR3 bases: TGTGCCAGCAGCCAAGTCGCGCTGGGACTACATAATAGCACAGATACGCAGTATTTT. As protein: CASSQVALGLHNSTDTQYF.

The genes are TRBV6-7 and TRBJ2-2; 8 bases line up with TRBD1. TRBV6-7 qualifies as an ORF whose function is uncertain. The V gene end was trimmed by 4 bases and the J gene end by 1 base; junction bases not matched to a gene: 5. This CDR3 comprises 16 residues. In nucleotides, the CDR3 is TGTGCCAGCAGTTCCCCGGGACAGGAGAACACCGGGGAGCTGTTTTTT. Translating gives CASSSPGQENTGELFF.

CDR3 amino acids: CASSFGQGLADEQYF. CDR3 in DNA: TGTGCCAGCAGCTTTGGACAGGGGCTGGCCGACGAGCAGTACTTC. This chain joins TRBV7-9 and TRBJ2-7; 9 nucleotides align to TRBD1. This CDR3 is built from 15 residues. Trimming took 3 bases from V and 5 from J; bases not matched to a gene: 8. The germline V gene encodes CDR1 SEHNR and CDR2 FQNEAQ (reference sequence).

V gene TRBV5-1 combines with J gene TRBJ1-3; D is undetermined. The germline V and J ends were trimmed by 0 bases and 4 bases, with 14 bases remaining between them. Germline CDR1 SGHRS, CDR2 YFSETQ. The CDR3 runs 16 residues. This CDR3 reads CASSLEWGSKGNTIYF. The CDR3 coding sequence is TGCGCCAGCAGCTTGGAATGGGGATCAAAAGGAAACACCATATATTTT.

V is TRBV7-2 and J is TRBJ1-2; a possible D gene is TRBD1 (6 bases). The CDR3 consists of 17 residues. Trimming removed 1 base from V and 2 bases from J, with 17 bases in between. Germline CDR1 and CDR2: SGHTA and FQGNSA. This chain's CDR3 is CASSLVAGVSPNYGYTF. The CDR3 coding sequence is TGTGCCAGCAGCTTAGTGGCAGGGGTCTCCCCAAACTATGGCTACACCTTC.

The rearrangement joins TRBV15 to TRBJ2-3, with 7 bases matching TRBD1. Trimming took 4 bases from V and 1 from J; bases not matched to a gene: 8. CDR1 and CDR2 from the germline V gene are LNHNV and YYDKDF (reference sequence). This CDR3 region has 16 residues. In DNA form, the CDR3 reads TGTGCCACCAGCACCCCCGGTCAGGGGGGCACAGATACGCAGTATTTT. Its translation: CATSTPGQGGTDTQYF.

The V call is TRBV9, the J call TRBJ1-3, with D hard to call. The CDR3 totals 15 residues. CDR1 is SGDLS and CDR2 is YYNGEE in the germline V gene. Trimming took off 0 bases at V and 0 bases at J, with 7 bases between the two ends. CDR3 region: CASSVEGSSGNTIYF. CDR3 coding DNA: TGTGCCAGCAGCGTAGAAGGGAGCTCTGGAAACACCATATATTTT.

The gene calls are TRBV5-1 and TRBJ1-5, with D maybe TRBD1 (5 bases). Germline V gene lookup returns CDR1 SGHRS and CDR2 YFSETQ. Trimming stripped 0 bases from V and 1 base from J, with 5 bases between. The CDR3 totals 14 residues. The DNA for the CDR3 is TGCGCCAGCAGCTTGGCAGGGAGCAATCAGCCCCAGCATTTT. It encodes CASSLAGSNQPQHF. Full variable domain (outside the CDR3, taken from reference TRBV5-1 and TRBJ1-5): KAGVTQTPRYLIKTRGQQVTLSCSPISGHRSVSWYQQTPGQGLQFLFEYFSETQRNKGNFPGRFSGRQFSNSRSEMNVSTLELGDSALYLCASSLAGSNQPQHFGDGTRLSIL.

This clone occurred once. As DNA, the CDR3 is TGTGCCAGCAGTTACAAGGCTCAGGGCGAGCAGTACTTC. Protein: CASSYKAQGEQYF. The chain recombines TRBV6-2 or TRBV6-3 with TRBJ2-7; D perhaps matches TRBD1 (5 bases). CDR1 is MNHEY, CDR2 SVGEGT, per germline. The V and J ends lost 2 bases and 6 bases respectively, with 11 bases between them. This CDR3 has 13 amino acids.

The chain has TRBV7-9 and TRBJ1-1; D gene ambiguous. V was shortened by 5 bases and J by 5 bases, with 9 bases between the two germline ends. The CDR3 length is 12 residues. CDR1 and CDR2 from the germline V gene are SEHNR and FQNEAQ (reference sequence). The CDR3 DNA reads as TGTGCCAGCAGCGAGGAACAAACTGAAGCTTTCTTT. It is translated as CASSEEQTEAFF.

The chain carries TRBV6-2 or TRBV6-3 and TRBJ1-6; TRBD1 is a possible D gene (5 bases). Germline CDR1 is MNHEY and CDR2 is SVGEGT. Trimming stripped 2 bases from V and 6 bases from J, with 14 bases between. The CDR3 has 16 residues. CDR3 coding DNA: TGTGCCAGCAGTTACAGGGGCCCCGGGCGTAATTCACCCCTCCACTTT. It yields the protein CASSYRGPGRNSPLHF.

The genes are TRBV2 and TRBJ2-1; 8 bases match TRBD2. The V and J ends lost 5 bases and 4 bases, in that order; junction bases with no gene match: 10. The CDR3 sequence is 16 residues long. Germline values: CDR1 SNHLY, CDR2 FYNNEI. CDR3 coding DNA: TGTGCCAGCAGTTCCGGAGGAGCGGGGGCATACAATGAGCAGTTCTTC. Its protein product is CASSSGGAGAYNEQFF.

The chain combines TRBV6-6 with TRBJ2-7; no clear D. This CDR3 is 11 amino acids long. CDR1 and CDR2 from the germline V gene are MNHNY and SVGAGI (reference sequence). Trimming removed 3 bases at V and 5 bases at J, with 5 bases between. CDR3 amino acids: CASSYKDEQYF. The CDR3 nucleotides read TGTGCCAGCAGTTATAAGGACGAGCAGTACTTC.